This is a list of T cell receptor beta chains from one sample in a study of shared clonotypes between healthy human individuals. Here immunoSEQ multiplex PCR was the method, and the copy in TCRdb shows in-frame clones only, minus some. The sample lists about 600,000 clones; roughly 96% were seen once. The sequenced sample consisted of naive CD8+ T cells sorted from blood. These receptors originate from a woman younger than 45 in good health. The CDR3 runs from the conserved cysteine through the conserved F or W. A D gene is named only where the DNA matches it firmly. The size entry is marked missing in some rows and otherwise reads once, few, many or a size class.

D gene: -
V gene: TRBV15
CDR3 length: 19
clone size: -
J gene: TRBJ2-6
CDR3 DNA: TGTGCCACCAGCAGAGTAAGACGGAATCACGGCGCTGGGGCCAACGTCCTGACTTTC
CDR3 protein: CATSRVRRNHGAGANVLTF

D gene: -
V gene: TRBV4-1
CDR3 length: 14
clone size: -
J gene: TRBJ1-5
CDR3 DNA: TGCGCCAGCAGCCAACTCGGGGGGGCCCAGCCCCAGCATTTT
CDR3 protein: CASSQLGGAQPQHF

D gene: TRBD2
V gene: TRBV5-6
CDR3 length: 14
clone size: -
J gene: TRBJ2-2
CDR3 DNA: TGTGCCAGCAGCCCCTGGGGGGGTACCGGGGAGCTGTTTTTT
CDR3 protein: CASSPWGGTGELFF

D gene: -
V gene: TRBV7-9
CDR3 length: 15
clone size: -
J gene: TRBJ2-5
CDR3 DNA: TGTGCCAGCAGCAGCCCTAAGACTACCCCAGAGACCCAGTACTTC
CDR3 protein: CASSSPKTTPETQYF

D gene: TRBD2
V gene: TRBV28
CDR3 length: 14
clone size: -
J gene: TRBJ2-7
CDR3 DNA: TGTGCCAGCAATGGACTAGCGGGAGTCTACGAGCAGTACTTC
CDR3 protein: CASNGLAGVYEQYF

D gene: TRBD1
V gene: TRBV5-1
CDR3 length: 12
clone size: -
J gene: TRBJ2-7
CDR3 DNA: TGCGCCAGCAAGGGGGCTACCTACGAGCAGTACTTC
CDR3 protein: CASKGATYEQYF

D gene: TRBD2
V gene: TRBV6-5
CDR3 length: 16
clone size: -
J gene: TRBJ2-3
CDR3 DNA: TGTGCCAGCAGTTCGGAGGGAGGGGCCAACACAGATACGCAGTATTTT
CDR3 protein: CASSSEGGANTDTQYF

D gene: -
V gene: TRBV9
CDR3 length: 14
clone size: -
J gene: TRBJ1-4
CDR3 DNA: TGTGCCAGCAGCGTAGACAGGGCATCCGAAAAACTGTTTTTT
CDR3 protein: CASSVDRASEKLFF

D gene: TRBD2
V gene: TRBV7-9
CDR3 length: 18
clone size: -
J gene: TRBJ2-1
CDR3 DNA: TGTGCCAGCAGCGTGGGTTTAGCGGGAGGGAGCTCCTACAATGAGCAGTTCTTC
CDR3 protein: CASSVGLAGGSSYNEQFF

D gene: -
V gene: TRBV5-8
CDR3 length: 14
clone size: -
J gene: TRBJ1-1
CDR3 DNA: TGTGCCAGCAGCTTGTGGGTCGTGAACACTGAAGCTTTCTTT
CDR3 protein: CASSLWVVNTEAFF

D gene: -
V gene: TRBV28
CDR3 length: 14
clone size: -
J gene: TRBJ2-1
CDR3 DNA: TGTGCCAGCAAGGTTCTAGCAGGGAGCGATGAGCAGTTCTTC
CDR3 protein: CASKVLAGSDEQFF

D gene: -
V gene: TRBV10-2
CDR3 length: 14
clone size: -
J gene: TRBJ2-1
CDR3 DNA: TGCGCCAGCACCGGACTGAACTCCCACAATGAGCAGTTCTTC
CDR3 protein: CASTGLNSHNEQFF

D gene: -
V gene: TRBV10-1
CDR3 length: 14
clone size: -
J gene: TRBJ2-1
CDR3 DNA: TGCGCCAGCAGTGGAACTAGTGGCTACAATGAGCAGTTCTTC
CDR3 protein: CASSGTSGYNEQFF

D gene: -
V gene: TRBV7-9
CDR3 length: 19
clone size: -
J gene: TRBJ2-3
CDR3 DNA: TGTGCCAGCAGCTTAGAATATCTGTCGGCCACCGGGGGCACAGATACGCAGTATTTT
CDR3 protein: CASSLEYLSATGGTDTQYF

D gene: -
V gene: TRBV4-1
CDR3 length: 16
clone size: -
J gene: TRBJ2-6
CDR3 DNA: TGCGCCAGCAGCCAAGATGTCAGCTCTGGGGCCAACGTCCTGACTTTC
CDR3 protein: CASSQDVSSGANVLTF

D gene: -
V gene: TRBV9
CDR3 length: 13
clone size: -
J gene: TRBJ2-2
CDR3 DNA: TGTGCCAGCAGCGAACGACGGACCGGGGAGCTGTTTTTT
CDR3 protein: CASSERRTGELFF

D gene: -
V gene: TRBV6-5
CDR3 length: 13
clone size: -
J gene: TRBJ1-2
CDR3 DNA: TGTGCCAGCACCCCAGGCCCCCGGTATGGCTACACCTTC
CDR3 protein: CASTPGPRYGYTF

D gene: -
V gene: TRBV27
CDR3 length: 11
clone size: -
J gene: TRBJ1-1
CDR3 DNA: TGTGCCAGCACGTGGGGCAGTGAAGCTTTCTTT
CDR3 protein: CASTWGSEAFF

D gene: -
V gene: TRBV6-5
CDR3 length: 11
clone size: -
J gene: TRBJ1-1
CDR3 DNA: TGTGCCAGCAGGGACAGAGGCGAAGCTTTCTTT
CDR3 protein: CASRDRGEAFF

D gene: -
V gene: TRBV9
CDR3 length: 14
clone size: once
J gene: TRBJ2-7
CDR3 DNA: TGTGCCAGCAGCGTAGAACCTCTAATCGGCGAGCAGTACTTC
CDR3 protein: CASSVEPLIGEQYF

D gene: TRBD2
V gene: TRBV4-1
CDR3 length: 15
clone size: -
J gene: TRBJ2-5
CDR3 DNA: TGCGCCAGCAGCCTAGGGACTAGCTCGGGGGAGACCCAGTACTTC
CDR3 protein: CASSLGTSSGETQYF

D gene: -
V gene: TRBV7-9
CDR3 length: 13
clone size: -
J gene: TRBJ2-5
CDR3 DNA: TGTGCCAGCAGCTTAGGGGGTTACGAGACCCAGTACTTC
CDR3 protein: CASSLGGYETQYF

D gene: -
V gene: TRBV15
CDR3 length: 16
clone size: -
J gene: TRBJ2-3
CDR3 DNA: TGTGCCACCAGCAGAGGAGATGGATATAGCACAGATACGCAGTATTTT
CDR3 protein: CATSRGDGYSTDTQYF

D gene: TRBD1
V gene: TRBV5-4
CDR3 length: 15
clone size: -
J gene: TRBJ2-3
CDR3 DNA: TGTGCCAGCAGCCTAGGGACAGGGGGTTCAGATACGCAGTATTTT
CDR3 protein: CASSLGTGGSDTQYF

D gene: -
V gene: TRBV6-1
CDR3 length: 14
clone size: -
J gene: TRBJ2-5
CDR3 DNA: TGTGCCAGCAGTGAAGTAATTAGTTGGGAGACCCAGTACTTC
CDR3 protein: CASSEVISWETQYF

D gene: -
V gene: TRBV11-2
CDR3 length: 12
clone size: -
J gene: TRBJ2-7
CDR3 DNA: TGTGCCAGCAGCCAAATGGGTTACGAGCAGTACTTC
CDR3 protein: CASSQMGYEQYF

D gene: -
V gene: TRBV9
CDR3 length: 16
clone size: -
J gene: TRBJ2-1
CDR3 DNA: TGTGCCAGCAATCGGGACGTGGGAAACTCCTACAATGAGCAGTTCTTC
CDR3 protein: CASNRDVGNSYNEQFF

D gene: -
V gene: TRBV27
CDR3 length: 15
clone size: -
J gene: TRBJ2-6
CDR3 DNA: TGTGCCAGCAGTCGGGTTGGGACTGGGGCCAACGTCCTGACTTTC
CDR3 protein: CASSRVGTGANVLTF

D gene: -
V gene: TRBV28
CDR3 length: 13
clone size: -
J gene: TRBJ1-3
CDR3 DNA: TGTGCCAGCACTACTCAGGGAGGTAACACCATATATTTT
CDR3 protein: CASTTQGGNTIYF

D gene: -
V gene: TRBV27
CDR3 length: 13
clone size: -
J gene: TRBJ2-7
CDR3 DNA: TGTGCCAGCAGTTTATCGCTCTCCTACGAGCAGTACTTC
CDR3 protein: CASSLSLSYEQYF

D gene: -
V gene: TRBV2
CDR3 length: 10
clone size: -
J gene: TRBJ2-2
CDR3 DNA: TGTGCCAGCATGTCCGGGGAGCTGTTTTTT
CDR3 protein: CASMSGELFF

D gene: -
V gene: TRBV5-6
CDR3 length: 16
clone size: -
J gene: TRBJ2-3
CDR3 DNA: TGTGCCAGCAGCCTAGGAGGGCCGACTAGCACAGATACGCAGTATTTT
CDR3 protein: CASSLGGPTSTDTQYF

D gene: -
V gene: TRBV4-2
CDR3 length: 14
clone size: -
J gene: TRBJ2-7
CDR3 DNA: TGTGCCAGCAGCCCATGGGGCAGTCCCCTCGAGCAGTACTTC
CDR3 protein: CASSPWGSPLEQYF

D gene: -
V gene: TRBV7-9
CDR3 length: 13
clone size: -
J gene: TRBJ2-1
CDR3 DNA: TGTGCCAGCAGCTTAAGGGGAAACAATGAGCAGTTCTTC
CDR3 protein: CASSLRGNNEQFF

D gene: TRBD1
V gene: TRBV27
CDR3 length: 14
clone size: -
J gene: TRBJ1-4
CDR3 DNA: TGTGCCAGCAGTACCGACAGGGGGTATGAAAAACTGTTTTTT
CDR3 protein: CASSTDRGYEKLFF

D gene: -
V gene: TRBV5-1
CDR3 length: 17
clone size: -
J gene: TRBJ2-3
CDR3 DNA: TGCGCCAGCAGCTTGAGTGGGCTAGCGAGGCACACAGATACGCAGTATTTT
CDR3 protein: CASSLSGLARHTDTQYF

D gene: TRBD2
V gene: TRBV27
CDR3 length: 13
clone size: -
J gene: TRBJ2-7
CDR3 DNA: TGTGCCAGCAGAGCGGGAGGAGGGTACGAGCAGTACTTC
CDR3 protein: CASRAGGGYEQYF

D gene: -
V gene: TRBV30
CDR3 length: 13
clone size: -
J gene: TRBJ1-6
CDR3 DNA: TGTGCCTGGAGTACCCAGGGAGGCTCACCCCTCCACTTT
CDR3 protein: CAWSTQGGSPLHF

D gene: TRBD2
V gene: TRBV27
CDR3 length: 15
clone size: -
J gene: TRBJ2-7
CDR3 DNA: TGTGCCAGCAGTTTAGCGGGAGGCCTTTCCTACGAGCAGTACTTC
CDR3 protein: CASSLAGGLSYEQYF

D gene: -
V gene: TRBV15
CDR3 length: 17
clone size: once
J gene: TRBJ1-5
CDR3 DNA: TGTGCCACCCACCCCAACTTTTCAGAACTTAGCAATCAGCCCCAGCATTTT
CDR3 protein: CATHPNFSELSNQPQHF

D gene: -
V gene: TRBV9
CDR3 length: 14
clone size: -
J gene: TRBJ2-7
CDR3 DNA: TGTGCCAGCAGCGTAAGGGGCTCAACCTACGAGCAGTACTTC
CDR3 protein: CASSVRGSTYEQYF

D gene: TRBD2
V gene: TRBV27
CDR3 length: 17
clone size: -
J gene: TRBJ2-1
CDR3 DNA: TGTGCCAGCAGTTTTGTCCTAGCGGGAGGACCAATCAATGAGCAGTTCTTC
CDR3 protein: CASSFVLAGGPINEQFF

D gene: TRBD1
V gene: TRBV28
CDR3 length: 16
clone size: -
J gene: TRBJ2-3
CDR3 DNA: TGTGCCAGCAGTTTATTCCTCGGACAGGGGACGGATACGCAGTATTTT
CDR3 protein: CASSLFLGQGTDTQYF

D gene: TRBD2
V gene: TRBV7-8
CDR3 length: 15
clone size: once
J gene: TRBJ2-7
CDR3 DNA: TGTGCCAGCAGCTTAACCCAGCGGGAGGGCGACGAGCAGTACTTC
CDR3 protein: CASSLTQREGDEQYF

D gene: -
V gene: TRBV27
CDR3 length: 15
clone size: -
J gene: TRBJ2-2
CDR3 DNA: TGTGCCAGCAAAGGTTGGGGGAGGAATGGCGGGGAGCTGTTTTTT
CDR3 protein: CASKGWGRNGGELFF

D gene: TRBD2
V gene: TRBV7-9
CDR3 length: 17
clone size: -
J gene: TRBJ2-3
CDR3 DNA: TGTGCCAGCAGCTCCGGACTAGCGGGAGCCACCACAGATACGCAGTATTTT
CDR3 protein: CASSSGLAGATTDTQYF

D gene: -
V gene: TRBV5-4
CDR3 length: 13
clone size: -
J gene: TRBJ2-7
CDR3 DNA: TGTGCCAGCAGCTTGGGCGGGACCTACGAGCAGTACTTC
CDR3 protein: CASSLGGTYEQYF

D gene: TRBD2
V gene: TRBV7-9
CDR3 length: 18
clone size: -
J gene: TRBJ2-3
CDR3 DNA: TGTGCCAGCAGCTTACGCGTGATCGAGCGGGAGGACACAGATACGCAGTATTTT
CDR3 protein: CASSLRVIEREDTDTQYF

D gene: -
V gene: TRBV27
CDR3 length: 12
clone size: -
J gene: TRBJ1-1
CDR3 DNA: TGTGCCAGCAGTTTCGGGAACACTGAAGCTTTCTTT
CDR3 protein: CASSFGNTEAFF

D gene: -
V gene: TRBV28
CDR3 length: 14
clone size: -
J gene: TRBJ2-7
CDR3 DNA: TGTGCCAGCAGTTTTGGGGGCTGGTCCTACGAGCAGTACTTC
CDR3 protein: CASSFGGWSYEQYF

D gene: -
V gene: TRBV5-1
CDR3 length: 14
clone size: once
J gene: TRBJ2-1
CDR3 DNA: TGCGCCAGCACCCAGGAGTCTGCCTACAATGAGCAGTTCTTC
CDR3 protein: CASTQESAYNEQFF

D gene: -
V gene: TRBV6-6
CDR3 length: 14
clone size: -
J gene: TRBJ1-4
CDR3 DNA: TGTGCCAGCAGTTACTCTGTCCGTAATGAAAAACTGTTTTTT
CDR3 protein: CASSYSVRNEKLFF

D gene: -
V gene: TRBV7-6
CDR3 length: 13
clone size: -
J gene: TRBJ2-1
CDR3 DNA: TGTGCCAGCAGCTCGGGGAAATACAATGAGCAGTTCTTC
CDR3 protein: CASSSGKYNEQFF

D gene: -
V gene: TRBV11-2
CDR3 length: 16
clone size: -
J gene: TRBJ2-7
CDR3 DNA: TGTGCCAGCAGCTTAGGGATCGGGAACCAGCATTACGAGCAGTACTTC
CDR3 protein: CASSLGIGNQHYEQYF

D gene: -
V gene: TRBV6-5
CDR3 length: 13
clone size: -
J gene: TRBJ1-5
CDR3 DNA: TGTGCCAGCAGTCAAGGGGGGGCTCAGCCCCAGCATTTT
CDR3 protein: CASSQGGAQPQHF

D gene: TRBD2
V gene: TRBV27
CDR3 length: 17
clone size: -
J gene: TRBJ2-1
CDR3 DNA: TGTGCCAGCAGTCCCCGGGGTAGGGAGGGAGCCTACAATGAGCAGTTCTTC
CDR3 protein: CASSPRGREGAYNEQFF

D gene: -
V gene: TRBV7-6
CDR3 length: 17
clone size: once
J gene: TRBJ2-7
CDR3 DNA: TGTGCCAGCAGCTTATCCCCTACCTCTAGCGTCTCCCACGAGCAGTACTTC
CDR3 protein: CASSLSPTSSVSHEQYF

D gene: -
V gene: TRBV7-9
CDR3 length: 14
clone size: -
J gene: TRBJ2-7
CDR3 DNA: TGTGCCAGCAATGGGCAGGGGTCATCCTACGAGCAGTACTTC
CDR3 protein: CASNGQGSSYEQYF

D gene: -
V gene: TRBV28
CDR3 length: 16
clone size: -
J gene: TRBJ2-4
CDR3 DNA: TGTGCCAGCAGAACCGGGCCCCACGGGTCCAAAAACATTCAGTACTTC
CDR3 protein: CASRTGPHGSKNIQYF

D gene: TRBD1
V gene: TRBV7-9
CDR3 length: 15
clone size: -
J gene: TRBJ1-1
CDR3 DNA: TGTGCCAGCAGCTTAGCGACAGGGATGAACACTGAAGCTTTCTTT
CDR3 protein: CASSLATGMNTEAFF